A single sample gave rise to the 22 T cell receptor beta chains below, sequenced in a study of T cell responses to AZD1222 COVID-19 vaccine. Assay: immunoSEQ multiplex PCR; the TCRdb copy retains only in-frame clones and omits some. The sample comprises under 150,000 clones, roughly 90% of which are singletons, and approximately 1% rests with the top ten. Source: peripheral blood, taken on day 0 of AZD1222 vaccination. These receptors all stem from an adult in good health.

The chain is built from TRBV18 and TRBJ2-1; 13 bases agree with TRBD2. J gave up 6 bases and V 6 bases, and 5 bases lay outside the gene matches. The germline V gene has CDR1 KGHSH and CDR2 LQKENI. CDR3 size: 15 residues. The DNA for the CDR3 is TGTGCCAGCTCCCCAACTAGCGGGGGGGGCAATGAGCAGTTCTTC. Amino acid sequence: CASSPTSGGGNEQFF.

This clone showed up just once. CDR3 in amino acids: CASSLSFGQGYNEQFF. The CDR3 region has the DNA TGTGCCAGCAGTTTATCTTTCGGGCAGGGGTACAATGAGCAGTTCTTC. This chain links TRBV28 with TRBJ2-1; D might be TRBD1 (6 bases). This CDR3 is 16 amino acids long. CDR1 and CDR2 from the germline V gene are MDHEN and SYDVKM. V was trimmed by 1 base and J by 4 bases, leaving 14 bases between them.

The chain combines TRBV7-9 with TRBJ1-4; 9 positions match TRBD1. From germline, CDR1 is SEHNR and CDR2 FQNEAQ (reference sequence). CDR3 length: 13 residues. V shed 4 bases and J 15 bases; nucleotides not matched to a gene: 9. CDR3 sequence: CASSSIGQGRVFF. The CDR3 DNA follows: TGTGCCAGCAGCTCAATCGGACAGGGGCGGGTGTTTTTT.

The chain is built from TRBV7-3 and TRBJ1-1, with D tentatively TRBD1 (5 bases). Per germline, CDR1 SGHTA and CDR2 FQGTGA. This CDR3 spans 13 amino acids. Trimming pared 3 bases from V and 4 bases from J, leaving 9 bases between. The CDR3 nucleotides read TGTGCCAGCAGCTTGGGGACTACCACTGAAGCTTTCTTT. It translates to CASSLGTTTEAFF.

V usage is TRBV5-1 and J usage is TRBJ2-7; 10 bases map to TRBD2. From germline, CDR1 is SGHRS and CDR2 YFSETQ. Trimming took 2 bases from V and 2 from J; bases not matched to a gene: 1. CDR3 length equals 14 residues. The CDR3 region has the DNA TGCGCCAGCAGCTTTCTAGCGGGAGCCTACGAGCAGTACTTC. It codes for CASSFLAGAYEQYF.

The chain employs TRBV5-1 and TRBJ1-1, with D possibly being TRBD1 (5 bases). Germline V gene data show CDR1 as SGHRS and CDR2 as YFSETQ. Between the trimmed V and J ends, which lost 4 bases and 7 bases, there was a span of 11 bases. This CDR3 has 12 residues. The CDR3 sequence is CASSRGGDEAFF. CDR3 nucleotides: TGCGCCAGCAGCCGGGGAGGGGATGAAGCTTTCTTT.

This chain connects TRBV4-1 to TRBJ2-3, with TRBD2 as a possible D gene (5 bases). The CDR3 contains 15 residues. Germline V gene data show CDR1 as MGHRA and CDR2 as YSYEKL. V lost 6 bases, J lost 4 bases, and 17 bases lay in between. The CDR3 protein is CASSSTVNGADTQYF. CDR3 DNA sequence: TGCGCCAGCAGTTCTACGGTAAACGGGGCAGATACGCAGTATTTT.

This clone was counted a few times. The CDR3, as DNA: TGTGCCAGCAGCTTGGGGTGGAAAACCAACTATGGCTACACCTTC. Protein sequence: CASSLGWKTNYGYTF. The chain links TRBV5-8 to TRBJ1-2, with D unclear. In germline, CDR1 is SGHTS, CDR2 YDEGEE. The CDR3 extends over 15 amino acids. V lost 0 bases to trimming and J lost 2 bases, with 11 bases between them.

The V call is TRBV9, the J call TRBJ2-1, with D uncertain. The germline V and J ends were trimmed by 0 bases and 0 bases, with 10 bases remaining between them. The germline CDR1 and CDR2 sequences are SGDLS and YYNGEE. The CDR3 runs 16 residues. This chain's CDR3 is CASSVEVGSSYNEQFF. Here the CDR3 DNA reads TGTGCCAGCAGCGTAGAGGTGGGTAGCTCCTACAATGAGCAGTTCTTC.

The chain employs TRBV23-1 and TRBJ2-3; tentatively, D is TRBD2 (5 bases). TRBV23-1 is marked as an open reading frame, function uncertain. Trimming pared 2 bases from V and 4 bases from J, leaving 28 bases between. The CDR3 has 20 amino acids. The CDR3 protein is CASSQGSLDARAYPSDTQYF. The CDR3 DNA follows: TGCGCCAGCAGTCAAGGCTCCCTTGATGCGCGGGCGTATCCGTCAGATACGCAGTATTTT.

This chain uses TRBV6-6 with TRBJ2-7, with 8 nucleotides matching TRBD1. Per the germline V gene, CDR1 is MNHNY and CDR2 is SVGAGI (reference sequence). Trimming at V came to 4 bases and at J to 1 base, leaving 6 bases not matched to a gene. The CDR3 has 15 amino acids. The DNA of the CDR3 is TGTGCCAGCAGTTCAACACGACAGGGGTCCTACGAGCAGTACTTC. It is translated as CASSSTRQGSYEQYF.

This clone was counted once. The chain carries TRBV5-1 and TRBJ2-3; 10 bases agree with TRBD2. After removal of 0 bases from V and 2 bases from J, the junction contained 6 bases not matched to a gene. CDR1 is SGHRS, CDR2 YFSETQ, per germline. The CDR3 consists of 17 residues. CDR3 nucleotide sequence: TGCGCCAGCAGCTTGGCCGCACTAGCGGGGAACACAGATACGCAGTATTTT. Translation gives CASSLAALAGNTDTQYF.

V gene TRBV30 combines with J gene TRBJ2-2; 8 nucleotides align to TRBD2. V was clipped by 4 bases and J by 6 bases; unmatched bases: 10. Germline-derived CDR1 and CDR2 are GTSNPN and SVGIG (reference sequence). This CDR3 comprises 15 residues. CDR3 loop: CAWNPGLVGAGELFF. The CDR3 nucleotides read TGTGCCTGGAACCCGGGACTAGTCGGTGCCGGGGAGCTGTTTTTT.

The V and J genes are TRBV3-1 (or the pseudogene TRBV3-2) and TRBJ1-6; D is perhaps TRBD1 (5 bases). In germline, CDR1 is LGHDT, CDR2 YNNKEL (reference sequence). Trimming cost V 4 bases and J 0 bases, with 10 bases left between them. The CDR3 covers 16 residues. CDR3 region: CASSRRGDSYNSPLHF. The DNA of the CDR3 is TGTGCCAGCAGCCGACGGGGGGACTCCTATAATTCACCCCTCCACTTT.

The rearrangement joins TRBV3-1 (or the pseudogene TRBV3-2) to TRBJ2-5; perhaps TRBD1 as D (5 bases). Germline-derived CDR1 and CDR2 are LGHDT and YNNKEL (reference sequence). The CDR3 sequence is 16 residues long. Trimming cost V 0 bases and J 4 bases, with 15 bases left between them. CDR3 coding DNA: TGTGCCAGCAGCCAAGATAGGCCAGGGTGGTCAGAGACCCAGTACTTC. Encoded protein: CASSQDRPGWSETQYF.

This clone has only a few counts. V gene TRBV6-4 combines with J gene TRBJ1-2; D is undetermined. The V end was cut by 2 bases, the J end by 4 bases, with 5 bases between. The germline V gene has CDR1 MRHNA and CDR2 SNTAGT. This CDR3 is built from 12 residues. The CDR3 reads CASSDLGYGYTF. The CDR3 DNA reads TGTGCCAGCAGTGACCTCGGCTATGGCTACACCTTC.

The chain carries TRBV4-1 and TRBJ1-1; the D gene is possibly TRBD1 (6 bases). Trimming took off 1 base at V and 7 bases at J, with 19 bases between the two ends. This CDR3 has 16 amino acids. CDR1 and CDR2 (germline): MGHRA, YSYEKL. CDR3 sequence (DNA): TGCGCCAGCAGCCAAGTGGTCAGGGGCGGGATGAGTGAAGCTTTCTTT. Its translation: CASSQVVRGGMSEAFF.

The gene calls are TRBV19 and TRBJ2-1; D call uncertain. Germline CDR1 and CDR2: LNHDA and SQIVND (reference sequence). The CDR3 is made up of 13 amino acids. The germline V and J ends were trimmed by 5 bases and 3 bases, with 8 bases remaining between them. The CDR3 DNA reads as TGTGCCAGTAGTTTCTCGCGCTACAATGAGCAGTTCTTC. Amino acids: CASSFSRYNEQFF.

V usage is TRBV7-7 and J usage is TRBJ2-1, with 10 bases that match TRBD2. The CDR3 is 16 amino acids. Per the germline V gene, CDR1 is SSHAT and CDR2 is FNYEAQ (reference sequence). The trim removed 5 bases at V and 2 bases at J, leaving 6 bases unmatched. This chain's CDR3 is CASSPGLASAYNEQFF. The CDR3, as DNA: TGTGCCAGCAGCCCGGGACTAGCGAGCGCCTACAATGAGCAGTTCTTC.

V usage is TRBV3-1 (or the pseudogene TRBV3-2) and J usage is TRBJ1-2; D is perhaps TRBD1 (6 bases). Trimming left V 1 base short and J 8 bases short, with 11 bases between. Germline V gives CDR1 LGHDT, CDR2 YNNKEL (reference sequence). This CDR3 has 13 residues. CDR3 protein: CASSQVGGQGYTF. DNA of the CDR3: TGTGCCAGCAGCCAAGTCGGGGGCCAAGGCTACACCTTC.

The V and J genes are TRBV3-1 (or the pseudogene TRBV3-2) and TRBJ2-7; 9 bases map to TRBD1. From germline, CDR1 is LGHDT and CDR2 YNNKEL (reference sequence). The CDR3 totals 14 residues. V was pared by 2 bases and J by 6 bases, with 5 bases of the junction left unmatched. CDR3 region: CASSQTGGLGEQYF. CDR3 in DNA: TGTGCCAGCAGCCAAACAGGGGGCTTGGGCGAGCAGTACTTC.

The V call is TRBV11-2, the J call TRBJ1-5, with TRBD1 matching 8 bases. The CDR3 has 15 amino acids. Germline CDR1 reads SGHAT; CDR2 reads FQNNGV. V was clipped by 1 base and J by 1 base; unmatched bases: 0. Written as DNA, the CDR3 is TGTGCCAGCAGCTTAGGACAGGGGAGCAATCAGCCCCAGCATTTT. Amino acids: CASSLGQGSNQPQHF.